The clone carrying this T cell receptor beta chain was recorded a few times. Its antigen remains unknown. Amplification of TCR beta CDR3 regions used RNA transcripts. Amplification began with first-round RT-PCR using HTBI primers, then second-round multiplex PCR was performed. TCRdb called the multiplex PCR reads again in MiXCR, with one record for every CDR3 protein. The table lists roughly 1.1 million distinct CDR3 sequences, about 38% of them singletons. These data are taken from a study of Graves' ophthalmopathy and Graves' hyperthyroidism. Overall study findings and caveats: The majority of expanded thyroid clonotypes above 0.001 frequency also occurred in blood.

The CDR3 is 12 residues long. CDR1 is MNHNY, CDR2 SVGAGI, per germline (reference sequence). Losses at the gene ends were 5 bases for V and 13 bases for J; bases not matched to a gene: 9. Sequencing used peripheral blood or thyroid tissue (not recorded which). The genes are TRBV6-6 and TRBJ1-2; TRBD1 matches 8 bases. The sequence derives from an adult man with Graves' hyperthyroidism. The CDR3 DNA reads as TGTGCCAGCAGTAAGGGACAGGTCGGTTCCACCTTC. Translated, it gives CASSKGQVGSTF.